This T cell receptor (beta chain) stems from a study of blood T cells in healthy people across ages. Study at large: Capture by template switching was about one barcoded beta molecule per two T cells.

V was trimmed by 6 bases and J by 2 bases, leaving 14 bases between them. Germline CDR1 and CDR2: MNHNS and SASEGT. The CDR3 extends over 14 amino acids. This clonotype has a handful of counts. For the second PCR, which ran for about 7 to 11 cycles, a sample-barcoded 5' primer and a J-beta primer mix were used. Using its own MiXCR run on the 5' RACE reads, TCRdb lists one record per CDR3 protein. Among over 700,000 distinct CDR3 sequences listed, about 55% were seen once. The sequence was obtained from a man aged 80 or over in good health. The material sequenced was blood. This sequence joins TRBV6-1 and TRBJ2-7; no definite D call. CDR3 nucleotide sequence: TGTGCCAGCAGCCGAGGATCCAATACCTACGAGCAGTACTTC. This translates into CASSRGSNTYEQYF.